Following are 11 T cell receptor beta chains from one sample sequenced in a study of blood T cell repertoires in COVID-19. Produced via immunoSEQ multiplex PCR; TCRdb's table is partial and in-frame only. The sample shows 180,000 or so clones, around 87% of them seen only once. Sequencing input: peripheral blood. These receptors came from a man aged 35-49 years with active or convalescent COVID-19.

The chain carries TRBV2 and TRBJ1-4; TRBD1 aligns across 8 bases. V lost 4 bases and J lost 5; bases outside the gene matches: 6. Germline V gene data show CDR1 as SNHLY and CDR2 as FYNNEI. The length of the CDR3 is 15 residues. For the CDR3, the DNA is TGTGCCAGCAGTGTAGGAGGGACAGGAAATGAAAAACTGTTTTTT. Residues: CASSVGGTGNEKLFF.

J is TRBJ2-7 and V is TRBV6-5; a weak D match, TRBD2 (7 bases). The germline V and J ends were trimmed by 8 bases and 3 bases, with 17 bases remaining between them. The CDR3 length is 14 residues. Germline CDR1 reads MNHEY; CDR2 reads SVGAGI. CDR3 DNA: TGTGCCAGCGCAACCGGGGGGCGAAACTACGAGCAGTACTTC. It encodes CASATGGRNYEQYF.

V usage is TRBV19 and J usage is TRBJ2-1; D is perhaps TRBD2 (5 bases). CDR3 length: 15 residues. Germline loops: CDR1 LNHDA, CDR2 SQIVND (reference sequence). V dropped 3 bases and J dropped 13 bases, with 22 bases sitting between them. The CDR3 loop reads CASSINMGTAEGQFF. The CDR3 nucleotides read TGTGCCAGTAGTATTAATATGGGTACAGCCGAGGGACAGTTCTTC.

The gene calls are TRBV6-2 or TRBV6-3 and TRBJ1-4; the D is unclear. The V and J ends lost 6 bases and 11 bases respectively, with 13 bases between them. Per the germline V gene, CDR1 is MNHEY and CDR2 is SVGEGT. This CDR3 contains 12 residues. The CDR3 bases are TGTGCCAGCAGCCCTCGAGGGTGGAAACTGTTTTTT. It specifies CASSPRGWKLFF.

This clone was seen once. This rearrangement joins TRBV29-1 to TRBJ1-1, with a weak D call TRBD1 (6 bases). The CDR3 sequence is 14 residues long. In germline, CDR1 is SQVTM, CDR2 ANQGSEA. Trimming shortened V by 3 bases and J by 2 bases, and 13 bases separated the two germline ends. The CDR3 spells CSVDGTRPNTEAFF. The CDR3 DNA reads as TGCAGCGTTGATGGGACAAGGCCAAACACTGAAGCTTTCTTT.

The CDR3 region has the DNA TGTGCCAGCAGCAGAACGGCTCCGGAGGTAGCTTTCTTT. Its protein is CASSRTAPEVAFF. The chain joins TRBV7-2 to TRBJ1-1; D gene unclear. This CDR3 spans 13 amino acids. Germline-derived CDR1 and CDR2 are SGHTA and FQGNSA. V lost 5 bases to trimming and J lost 10 bases, with 17 bases between them. Looking up the rest from reference TRBV7-2 and TRBJ1-1 gives the full variable domain: GAGVSQSPSNKVTEKGKDVELRCDPISGHTALYWYRQSLGQGLEFLIYFQGNSAPDKSGLPSDRFSAERTGGSVSTLTIQRTQQEDSAVYLCASSRTAPEVAFFGQGTRLTVV.

This clone was counted a single time. This rearrangement joins TRBV6-5 to TRBJ1-5; a possible D gene is TRBD1 (5 bases). The CDR3 runs 15 residues. Germline lookup yields CDR1 MNHEY and CDR2 SVGAGI. V was pared by 6 bases and J by 5 bases, with 17 bases between. The CDR3 here is CASSQGGTADQPQHF. The CDR3 bases are TGTGCCAGCAGCCAGGGCGGGACGGCTGATCAGCCCCAGCATTTT.

The chain couples TRBV9 to TRBJ2-2; TRBD2 aligns across 8 bases. The germline gives CDR1 SGDLS, CDR2 YYNGEE. The CDR3 sequence is 16 residues long. Trimming took 0 bases from V and 4 from J; bases not matched to a gene: 5. CDR3 in amino acids: CASSVANGGATGELFF. CDR3 sequence (DNA): TGTGCCAGCAGCGTAGCGAACGGGGGGGCCACCGGGGAGCTGTTTTTT.

This sequence joins TRBV19 and TRBJ1-1, with TRBD1 matching 8 bases. J lost 1 base, V lost 6 bases, and 7 bases had no gene match. This CDR3 has 15 amino acids. Germline CDR1 and CDR2: LNHDA and SQIVND (reference sequence). CDR3 protein: CASREGTGRNTEAFF. CDR3 DNA sequence: TGTGCCAGTAGGGAGGGGACAGGTCGGAACACTGAAGCTTTCTTT.

The DNA for the CDR3 is TGCGCCAGCAGCGCCATGGCAGGGGCTGGAAACACCATATATTTT. Translation gives CASSAMAGAGNTIYF. The chain has TRBV5-1 and TRBJ1-3; a weak D match, TRBD1 (6 bases). The CDR3 length is 15 residues. Trimming left V 4 bases short and J 2 bases short, with 13 bases between. The germline gives CDR1 SGHRS, CDR2 YFSETQ. The full variable domain, completed using reference TRBV5-1 and TRBJ1-3, is KAGVTQTPRYLIKTRGQQVTLSCSPISGHRSVSWYQQTPGQGLQFLFEYFSETQRNKGNFPGRFSGRQFSNSRSEMNVSTLELGDSALYLCASSAMAGAGNTIYFGEGSWLTVV.

The CDR3 spells CASSLEGRVGEAFF. CDR3 nucleotides: TGTGCCAGCAGCTTAGAGGGGCGAGTCGGTGAAGCTTTCTTT. The chain links TRBV7-9 to TRBJ1-1; D possibly corresponds to TRBD1 (5 bases). CDR1 and CDR2 from the germline V gene are SEHNR and FQNEAQ (reference sequence). V was clipped by 1 base and J by 7 bases, with 13 bases between them. The CDR3 consists of 14 residues.